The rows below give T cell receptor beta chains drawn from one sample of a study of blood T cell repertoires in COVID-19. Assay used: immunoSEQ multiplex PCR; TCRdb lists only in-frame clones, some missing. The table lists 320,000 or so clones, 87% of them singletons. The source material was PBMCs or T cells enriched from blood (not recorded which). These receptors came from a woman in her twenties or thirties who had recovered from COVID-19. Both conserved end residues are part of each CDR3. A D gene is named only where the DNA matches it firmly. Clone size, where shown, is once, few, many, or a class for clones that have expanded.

CASSEEGGAYTGELFF TGTGCCAGCAGCGAGGAGGGCGGGGCGTACACCGGGGAGCTGTTTTTT - TRBV6-2/TRBV6-3 few TRBJ2-2
CASIGRLLTYEQYF TGTGCCAGCATCGGGAGACTCCTTACCTACGAGCAGTACTTC - TRBV6-5 - TRBJ2-7
CASSYTGYTEAFF TGTGCCAGCAGCTACACGGGGTACACTGAAGCTTTCTTT - TRBV7-2 medium-sized TRBJ1-1
CASSEHGRATDTQYF TGTGCCAGCAGTGAACACGGCAGGGCCACAGATACGCAGTATTTT - TRBV6-1 - TRBJ2-3
CASSETGGPGSSYNSPLHF TGCGCCAGCAGTGAGACAGGGGGCCCCGGGAGCTCCTATAATTCACCCCTCCACTTT TRBD1 TRBV10-2 - TRBJ1-6
CASTPGGRYETQYF TGCGCCAGCACACCAGGGGGCCGATACGAGACCCAGTACTTC TRBD1 TRBV23-1 - TRBJ2-5
CASSPTATGLSPLHF TGTGCCAGCAGCCCAACAGCGACAGGGCTATCACCCCTCCACTTT TRBD1 TRBV9 few TRBJ1-6
CASSLAGGGNQPQHF TGTGCCAGCAGCTTAGCAGGGGGCGGCAATCAGCCCCAGCATTTT TRBD1 TRBV7-9 - TRBJ1-5
CASSLDRAQPQHF TGTGCCAGCTCACTGGACAGGGCGCAGCCCCAGCATTTT TRBD1 TRBV18 - TRBJ1-5
CASRRQGGIDGYTF TGCGCCAGCAGGCGACAGGGGGGTATCGATGGCTACACCTTC TRBD1 TRBV4-1 - TRBJ1-2